This T cell receptor (beta chain) was documented in a study of cytomegalovirus exposure and HLA in healthy donors. General study points: With later analysis, a missense DCLRE1C variant became linked to TCR beta V- and J-gene trimming. TCR beta V segments were, for the most part, productive about 87% or about 30% of the time in an earlier analysis.

The V gene end was trimmed by 9 bases and the J gene end by 5 bases; junction bases not matched to a gene: 11. CDR1 is MNHNS and CDR2 is SASEGT in the germline V gene. This CDR3 comprises 15 residues. PCR was performed using 60 Vbeta and 13 Jbeta primers. Profiling relied on immunoSEQ multiplex PCR, and the TCRdb table lists in-frame clones only, not all of them. This sample yields about 200,000 clones, of which around 75% are seen a single time; approximately 2% belongs to the top ten. On this clone: What it recognizes is unknown.

The specimen was PBMCs. The chain joins TRBV6-1 to TRBJ2-1; 9 nucleotides align to TRBD1. The sequence was obtained from a woman in her 30s in good health and CMV-seronegative. The CDR3 DNA reads TGTGCCAGTTTTCGCTGGGACAGGGACGACAATGAGCAGTTCTTC. Its translation: CASFRWDRDDNEQFF.